Below, 28 T cell receptor beta chains from the same sample are listed, as sequenced in a study of OX40 agonist ivuxolimab in advanced cancers. Profiled with immunoSEQ multiplex PCR; TCRdb holds only in-frame clones, not every one. Of around 110,000 clones listed, under 95% are singletons. The sample consisted of CD4+ or CD8+ T cells sorted from blood, taken in a trial of the OX40 agonist ivuxolimab. These receptors all stem from an adult with an advanced solid tumor such as melanoma, head and neck, liver or kidney cancer.

This rearrangement joins TRBV4-1 to TRBJ2-7, with 10 bases fitting TRBD2. The J segment lost 4 bases and the V segment lost 0 bases, leaving 6 bases of the junction unmatched. CDR1 is MGHRA and CDR2 is YSYEKL in the germline V gene. The CDR3 is 16 amino acids. CDR3 in amino acids: CASSQDDLAGEYEQYF. CDR3 DNA: TGCGCCAGCAGCCAAGATGACCTAGCGGGGGAATACGAGCAGTACTTC.

The rearrangement joins TRBV5-4 to TRBJ1-4; no clear D. V dropped 2 bases and J dropped 7 bases, with 9 bases sitting between them. The CDR3 spans 13 residues. CDR1 is SGHNT and CDR2 is YYREEE in the germline V gene (reference sequence). CDR3: CASSLVISEKLFF. CDR3 DNA: TGTGCCAGCAGCTTAGTAATATCTGAAAAACTGTTTTTT.

This chain joins TRBV9 and TRBJ1-4; the D gene is possibly TRBD1 (5 bases). The CDR3 covers 17 residues. Looked up from germline, CDR1 is SGDLS and CDR2 is YYNGEE. Trimming took off 1 base at V and 0 bases at J, with 13 bases between the two ends. The CDR3 nucleotides are TGTGCCAGCAGCGTAAACGCAGGGACGGCAACTAATGAAAAACTGTTTTTT. Its protein product is CASSVNAGTATNEKLFF.

The CDR3 loop is CASSPTGEGTEAFF. CDR3 nucleotides: TGCGCCAGCAGTCCGACAGGGGAGGGCACTGAAGCTTTCTTT. The chain recombines TRBV5-1 with TRBJ1-1, with TRBD1 identical over 8 bases. CDR3 length: 14 amino acids. Per germline, CDR1 SGHRS and CDR2 YFSETQ. Trimming took 5 bases from V and 4 from J; bases not matched to a gene: 7.

The rearrangement links TRBV5-8 to TRBJ1-1; the D is unclear. The germline V gene encodes CDR1 SGHTS and CDR2 YDEGEE. The CDR3 is made up of 15 amino acids. V lost 4 bases and J lost 5, with 18 bases in between. The CDR3 spells CASSEIGFLGTEAFF. DNA of the CDR3: TGTGCCAGCAGCGAAATCGGTTTTCTAGGTACTGAAGCTTTCTTT.

The V call is TRBV28, the J call TRBJ1-2; D might be TRBD1 (5 bases). Germline CDR1 MDHEN, CDR2 SYDVKM. Trimming took off 7 bases at V and 2 bases at J, with 8 bases between the two ends. The CDR3 spans 12 residues. CDR3 in amino acids: CASIRGNYGYTF. The CDR3 DNA sequence: TGTGCCAGCATAAGGGGAAACTATGGCTACACCTTC.

V is TRBV19 and J is TRBJ1-2, with 10 bases fitting TRBD1. Germline assignment: CDR1 LNHDA and CDR2 SQIVND (reference sequence). With 9 bases clipped from V and 3 bases from J, the junction kept 10 bases outside the gene matches. This CDR3 has 15 residues. In DNA, the CDR3 is TGTGCCAGCAAGGACAGGGGGAAAGGGGACTATGGCTACACCTTC. As protein: CASKDRGKGDYGYTF.

The V gene is TRBV5-1, the J gene TRBJ2-3; 12 positions match TRBD2. CDR3 length equals 16 residues. V trimming: 3 bases; J trimming: 4 bases; junction bases outside the gene matches: 6. Per the germline V gene, CDR1 is SGHRS and CDR2 is YFSETQ. CDR3 in amino acids: CASSSTSGGGADTQYF. The CDR3 nucleotides are TGCGCCAGCAGCTCGACTAGCGGGGGCGGTGCAGATACGCAGTATTTT.

This clone showed up just once. This chain links TRBV28 with TRBJ1-2; no clear D gene. Germline loops: CDR1 MDHEN, CDR2 SYDVKM. CDR3 length: 13 amino acids. The ends were cut back, 5 bases at V and 5 bases at J, with 12 bases in the middle. The CDR3 DNA follows: TGTGCCAGCAGTCCCAGTCAGGTGTATGGCTACACCTTC. Its translation is CASSPSQVYGYTF.

The chain carries TRBV28 and TRBJ2-2; D unclear. V gave up 5 bases and J gave up 6 bases, with 7 bases separating them. Germline V gene data show CDR1 as MDHEN and CDR2 as SYDVKM. The CDR3 covers 12 residues. CDR3 sequence reads: CASSTSSGELFF. CDR3 nucleotide sequence: TGTGCCAGCAGTACTTCATCCGGGGAGCTGTTTTTT.

The chain recombines TRBV29-1 with TRBJ2-3; D remains unclear. V dropped 3 bases and J dropped 0 bases, with 16 bases sitting between them. The CDR3 sequence is 16 residues long. The germline CDR1 and CDR2 sequences are SQVTM and ANQGSEA. The CDR3 DNA is TGCAGCGTTGATACAATAGGTATTGGGAGCACAGATACGCAGTATTTT. Its translation: CSVDTIGIGSTDTQYF.

The V gene is TRBV5-6, the J gene TRBJ1-5; D perhaps matches TRBD1 (5 bases). CDR1 SGHDT and CDR2 YYEEEE come from the germline V gene. V was cut by 4 bases and J by 7 bases, with 15 bases left in between. The CDR3 runs 14 residues. The chain's CDR3 is CASSAGTAGQPQHF. The CDR3 nucleotides are TGTGCCAGCAGCGCGGGGACCGCCGGGCAGCCCCAGCATTTT.

This clone was seen only once. CDR3 sequence (DNA): TGTGCCAGCAGCTTAGGAGGGACTAGCGTCGACGAGCAGTACTTC. Translated: CASSLGGTSVDEQYF. The rearrangement joins TRBV11-3 to TRBJ2-7; 10 bases map to TRBD2. Germline-derived CDR1 and CDR2 are SGHNT and YENEEA. The J segment lost 5 bases and the V segment lost 1 base, leaving 5 bases of the junction unmatched. The CDR3 has 15 residues.

This CDR3 reads CASSPTPDEQYF. CDR3 bases: TGTGCCAGCTCACCCACACCAGACGAGCAGTACTTC. V gene TRBV18 combines with J gene TRBJ2-7; D gene ambiguous. The germline V gene has CDR1 KGHSH and CDR2 LQKENI. CDR3 length: 12 amino acids. V was clipped by 3 bases and J by 5 bases, with 8 bases between them. Full variable domain (outside the CDR3, taken from reference TRBV18 and TRBJ2-7): NAGVMQNPRHLVRRRGQEARLRCSPMKGHSHVYWYRQLPEEGLKFMVYLQKENIIDESGMPKERFSAEFPKEGPSILRIQQVVRGDSAAYFCASSPTPDEQYFGPGTRLTVT.

The chain joins TRBV5-1 to TRBJ2-3, with no clear D. Germline V gives CDR1 SGHRS, CDR2 YFSETQ. V was pared by 0 bases and J by 2 bases, with 10 bases between. The CDR3 contains 15 residues. The CDR3 spells CASSLDPTYTDTQYF. CDR3 in DNA: TGCGCCAGCAGCTTGGACCCGACCTACACAGATACGCAGTATTTT.

This chain uses TRBV7-2 with TRBJ2-5; D possibly corresponds to TRBD1 (5 bases). Germline CDR1 reads SGHTA; CDR2 reads FQGNSA. V dropped 2 bases and J dropped 2 bases, with 12 bases sitting between them. The CDR3 is 15 residues long. The CDR3 loop is CASSLSSGQQETQYF. CDR3 nucleotide sequence: TGTGCCAGCAGCTTAAGCTCAGGGCAGCAAGAGACCCAGTACTTC.

The CDR3 coding sequence is TGTGCCAGTAGTATTGTGGAGGGAGACTATGGCTACACCTTC. Residues: CASSIVEGDYGYTF. The chain recombines TRBV19 with TRBJ1-2; D unclear. The CDR3 sequence is 14 residues long. V dropped 3 bases and J dropped 3 bases, with 11 bases sitting between them. Germline V lookup: CDR1 LNHDA, CDR2 SQIVND (reference sequence).

The chain is built from TRBV27 and TRBJ1-5; 9 nucleotides align to TRBD1. The CDR3 consists of 14 residues. Per germline, CDR1 MNHEY and CDR2 SMNVEV (reference sequence). V gave up 4 bases and J gave up 9 bases; unmatched junction bases: 7. The CDR3 protein is CASSWGQGGSPQHF. The CDR3 DNA follows: TGTGCCAGCAGTTGGGGACAGGGTGGCTCGCCCCAGCATTTT.

This clone has a handful of counts. This chain uses TRBV30 with TRBJ1-5, with a weak D call TRBD1 (5 bases). The CDR3 extends over 14 amino acids. Germline V gives CDR1 GTSNPN, CDR2 SVGIG (reference sequence). V was trimmed by 5 bases and J by 5 bases, leaving 16 bases between them. CDR3 sequence (DNA): TGTGCCTGGGGCCCAGGGACCTCTTATCAGCCCCAGCATTTT. This gives the protein CAWGPGTSYQPQHF.

J is TRBJ2-7 and V is TRBV7-2; D may be TRBD2 (6 bases). Trimming removed 0 bases from V and 1 base from J, with 16 bases in between. The CDR3 totals 17 residues. In germline, CDR1 is SGHTA, CDR2 FQGNSA. The DNA for the CDR3 is TGTGCCAGCAGCTTAGCGTCGGAGGGGCGGAGGTCCTACGAGCAGTACTTC. Protein sequence: CASSLASEGRRSYEQYF.

The rearrangement uses TRBV19 and TRBJ2-1, with D unresolved. The CDR3 spans 12 residues. Trimming removed 6 bases at V and 8 bases at J, with 11 bases between. CDR1 and CDR2 from the germline V gene are LNHDA and SQIVND (reference sequence). CDR3 in DNA: TGTGCCAGTAGGGTAGGGTTGGATGAGCAGTTCTTC. It translates to CASRVGLDEQFF.

The chain is built from TRBV5-1 and TRBJ2-1; D is undetermined. Germline V gene data show CDR1 as SGHRS and CDR2 as YFSETQ. The CDR3 has 13 amino acids. Trimming cost V 1 base and J 8 bases, with 10 bases left between them. This CDR3 reads CASSLLRADEQFF. In DNA, the CDR3 is TGCGCCAGCAGCTTGCTTAGGGCCGATGAGCAGTTCTTC.

The genes are TRBV27 and TRBJ1-2; D remains ambiguous. With 5 bases removed from V and 4 bases from J, the gap between germline ends came to 11 bases. CDR1 and CDR2 (germline): MNHEY, SMNVEV (reference sequence). This CDR3 has 13 amino acids. The CDR3 region has the DNA TGTGCCAGCAGTCCCCAGCTAGGCTATGGCTACACCTTC. The encoded protein is CASSPQLGYGYTF.

The chain's CDR3 is CASSPSLSYEQYF. The CDR3 bases are TGTGCCAGCAGCCCCTCCTTATCCTACGAGCAGTACTTC. The V gene is TRBV28, the J gene TRBJ2-7; D is unclear. The germline gives CDR1 MDHEN, CDR2 SYDVKM. This CDR3 region has 13 residues. V was pared by 6 bases and J by 1 base, with 10 bases between.

The chain employs TRBV18 and TRBJ2-3, with 7 bases identical to TRBD2. Germline V gene data show CDR1 as KGHSH and CDR2 as LQKENI. This CDR3 comprises 16 residues. Unmatched junction bases numbered 9, after V lost 3 bases and J lost 3 bases. The CDR3 nucleotides are TGTGCCAGCTCACCCTCGGTGGGCGGGAGAACAGATACGCAGTATTTT. Residues: CASSPSVGGRTDTQYF.

The chain carries TRBV14 and TRBJ2-1; D may be TRBD1 (6 bases). This CDR3 region has 15 residues. Germline loops: CDR1 SGHDN, CDR2 FVKESK. With 4 bases removed from V and 5 bases from J, the gap between germline ends came to 15 bases. CDR3 residues: CASSLQGILNNEQFF. CDR3 in DNA: TGTGCCAGCAGCCTACAGGGTATCCTCAACAATGAGCAGTTCTTC.

This sequence joins TRBV6-1 and TRBJ2-5, with no clear D. Germline CDR1 is MNHNS and CDR2 is SASEGT. The CDR3 extends over 17 amino acids. Trimming removed 2 bases from V and 0 bases from J, with 16 bases in between. The CDR3 protein is CASSEPLESAYQETQYF. The CDR3 DNA sequence: TGTGCCAGCAGTGAACCTCTAGAATCAGCGTACCAAGAGACCCAGTACTTC.

This clone has only one observation. DNA of the CDR3: TGTGCCAGCAGTTCCGGGACAGGGTACACTGAAGCTTTCTTT. Its protein is CASSSGTGYTEAFF. This chain connects TRBV6-5 to TRBJ1-1; 9 bases align to TRBD1. V was clipped by 4 bases and J by 3 bases; unmatched bases: 3. CDR1 is MNHEY, CDR2 SVGAGI, per germline. The CDR3 is 14 amino acids.